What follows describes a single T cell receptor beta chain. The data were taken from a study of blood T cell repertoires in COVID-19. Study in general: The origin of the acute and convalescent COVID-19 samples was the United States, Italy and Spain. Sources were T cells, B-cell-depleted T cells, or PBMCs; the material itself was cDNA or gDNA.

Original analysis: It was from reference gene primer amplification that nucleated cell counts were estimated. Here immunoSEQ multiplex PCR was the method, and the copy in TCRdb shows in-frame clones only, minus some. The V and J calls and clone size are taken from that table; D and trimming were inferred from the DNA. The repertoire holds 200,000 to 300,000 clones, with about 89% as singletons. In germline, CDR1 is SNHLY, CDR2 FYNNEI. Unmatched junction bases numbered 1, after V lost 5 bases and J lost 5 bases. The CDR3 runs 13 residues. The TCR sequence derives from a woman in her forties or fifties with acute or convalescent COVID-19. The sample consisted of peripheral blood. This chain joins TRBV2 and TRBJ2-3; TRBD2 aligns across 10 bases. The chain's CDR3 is CASSRLAGDTQYF. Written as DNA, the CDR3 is TGTGCCAGCAGTCGACTAGCGGGAGATACGCAGTATTTT.